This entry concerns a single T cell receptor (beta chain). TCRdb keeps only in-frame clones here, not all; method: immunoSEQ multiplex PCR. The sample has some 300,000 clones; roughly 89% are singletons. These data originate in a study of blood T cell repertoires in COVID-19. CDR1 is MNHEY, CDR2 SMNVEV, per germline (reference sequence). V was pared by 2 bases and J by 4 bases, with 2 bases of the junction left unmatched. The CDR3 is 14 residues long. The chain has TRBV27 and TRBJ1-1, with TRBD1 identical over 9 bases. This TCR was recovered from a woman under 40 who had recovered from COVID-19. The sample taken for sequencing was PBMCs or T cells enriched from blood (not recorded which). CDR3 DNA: TGTGCCAGCAGTTTAGACAGGGGGAGCACTGAAGCTTTCTTT. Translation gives CASSLDRGSTEAFF.